A selection of T cell receptor beta chains follows, all from one sample in a study of response to subunit inactivated influenza vaccine. Via MiXCR, TCRdb re-called the RT-PCR reads, giving one row per CDR3 protein. The sample includes roughly 540,000 distinct CDR3 sequences, less than 25% seen only once; the top ten take about 3%. The same sample was also studied in work on T cells expressing NK-cell markers.

The source was CD4+ T cells sorted from PBMCs, collected 12 days after vaccination. The source is a middle-aged man who received an inactivated influenza vaccine. Each CDR3 is given with its conserved first and last residue. A D gene is named only where the DNA matches it firmly. The size field is filled for only some rows; it gives once, few, many or a size class.

D	V	J	size	CDR3	DNA
TRBD2	TRBV12-3/TRBV12-4	TRBJ2-1	.	CASSNLAGGYNEQFF	TGTGCCAGCAGCAATCTAGCGGGGGGTTACAATGAGCAGTTCTTC
.	TRBV29-1	TRBJ2-3	few	CSVGGIAPPTDTQYF	TGCAGCGTTGGGGGAATCGCTCCCCCCACAGATACGCAGTATTTT
.	TRBV12-3/TRBV12-4	TRBJ2-1	few	CASSPMDREGEQFF	TGTGCCAGCAGTCCGATGGACAGGGAGGGTGAGCAGTTCTTC
.	TRBV5-6	TRBJ2-2	few	CASSFQGLGTGELFF	TGTGCCAGCAGCTTCCAGGGGTTGGGCACCGGGGAGCTGTTTTTT
TRBD1	TRBV7-3	TRBJ2-2	few	CASSPGGFTGELFF	TGTGCCAGCAGCCCAGGGGGTTTCACCGGGGAGCTGTTTTTT
.	TRBV6-2/TRBV6-3	TRBJ2-7	many	CASSYAYGGEQYF	TGTGCCAGCAGTTACGCCTACGGTGGCGAGCAGTACTTC
.	TRBV6-6	TRBJ2-3	many	CASSFRYTDTQYF	TGTGCCAGCAGTTTCCGTTACACAGATACGCAGTATTTT
.	TRBV29-1	TRBJ2-2	.	CSVEDREGLGTGELFF	TGCAGCGTTGAAGATCGCGAGGGGCTGGGGACCGGGGAGCTGTTTTTT
.	TRBV6-2/TRBV6-3	TRBJ2-1	few	CASSSLPASVYNEQFF	TGTGCCAGCAGTTCGCTCCCAGCGTCAGTCTACAATGAGCAGTTCTTC
.	TRBV20-1	TRBJ2-1	.	CSAYQGYVWDEQFF	TGCAGTGCCTACCAGGGCTACGTGTGGGATGAGCAGTTCTTC
.	TRBV5-1	TRBJ1-5	few	CASSSGPYGNQPQHF	TGCGCCAGCAGCTCGGGACCCTATGGCAATCAGCCCCAGCATTTT
TRBD1	TRBV6-5	TRBJ1-1	.	CASSDRDSEAFF	TGTGCCAGCAGCGACCGGGACAGTGAAGCTTTCTTT
TRBD2	TRBV7-2	TRBJ2-7	few	CASSPGRESEQYF	TGTGCCAGCAGCCCCGGGAGGGAGAGCGAGCAGTACTTC
TRBD2	TRBV5-1	TRBJ2-3	few	CASTSGGTTSTDTQYF	TGCGCCAGCACTAGCGGGGGGACAACTAGCACAGATACGCAGTATTTT
.	TRBV28	TRBJ1-3	few	CASSPSGRPRNTIYF	TGTGCCAGCAGTCCCTCCGGGAGGCCCAGAAACACCATATATTTT
TRBD2	TRBV27	TRBJ2-1	few	CASKRGGSYNEQFF	TGTGCCAGCAAGCGGGGGGGCTCCTACAATGAGCAGTTCTTC
.	TRBV6-1	TRBJ2-1	once	CASAYNEQFF	TGTGCCAGCGCGTACAATGAGCAGTTCTTC
TRBD2	TRBV5-5	TRBJ2-7	once	CASSRTSGRGYEQYF	TGTGCCAGCAGCCGCACTAGCGGGAGGGGATACGAGCAGTACTTC
TRBD2	TRBV11-2	TRBJ2-5	.	CASSRGLAGVNFPETQYF	TGTGCCAGCAGCCGAGGACTAGCGGGGGTCAATTTCCCCGAGACCCAGTACTTC
TRBD2	TRBV28	TRBJ2-3	.	CASSLLGLAGGPTSTDTQYF	TGTGCCAGCAGTTTACTGGGACTAGCGGGGGGGCCTACTAGCACAGATACGCAGTATTTT
TRBD1	TRBV6-5	TRBJ1-2	.	CASSNRDSGNYGYTF	TGTGCCAGCAGTAACCGGGACAGCGGTAACTATGGCTACACCTTC
.	TRBV24-1	TRBJ2-5	few	CATSGLSRGDPLKETQYF	TGTGCCACCAGTGGGCTCTCTAGGGGGGATCCTTTGAAAGAGACCCAGTACTTC
.	TRBV29-1	TRBJ1-1	.	CSVERKISNTEAFF	TGCAGCGTTGAAAGAAAAATATCGAACACTGAAGCTTTCTTT
TRBD1	TRBV7-2	TRBJ1-1	.	CASSYSRTGNTEAFF	TGTGCCAGCAGCTACTCCAGGACAGGGAACACTGAAGCTTTCTTT
.	TRBV28	TRBJ2-7	few	CASSFGVAYEQYF	TGTGCCAGCAGTTTCGGGGTTGCCTACGAGCAGTACTTC
.	TRBV12-3/TRBV12-4	TRBJ1-1	many	CASSLLENTEAFF	TGTGCCAGCAGTTTGTTGGAGAACACTGAAGCTTTCTTT
.	TRBV18	TRBJ2-1	.	CASSPRENEQFF	TGTGCCAGCTCACCAAGGGAGAATGAGCAGTTCTTC
.	TRBV15	TRBJ2-1	.	CATSPGASNEQFF	TGTGCCACCAGCCCCGGGGCCAGTAATGAGCAGTTCTTC